These 11 T cell receptor beta chains originate from one sample sequenced in a study of cytomegalovirus exposure and HLA in healthy donors. Measured with immunoSEQ multiplex PCR; TCRdb has only the in-frame clones, and not every one. The table shows some 170,000 clones, with roughly 89% occurring only once. Sequenced input: PBMCs. The source is a man aged 18-30 years in good health and CMV-seropositive.

This clone was counted between two and nine times. The chain recombines TRBV9 with TRBJ2-1; 11 bases are shared with TRBD1. Germline V gene lookup returns CDR1 SGDLS and CDR2 YYNGEE. V shed 4 bases and J 7 bases; nucleotides not matched to a gene: 7. This CDR3 is built from 15 residues. CDR3: CASSSSGTGGNEQFF. CDR3 DNA sequence: TGTGCCAGCAGCTCGTCCGGGACAGGGGGGAATGAGCAGTTCTTC.

This chain joins TRBV27 and TRBJ2-7, with 7 bases fitting TRBD1. Germline V lookup: CDR1 MNHEY, CDR2 SMNVEV (reference sequence). J lost 9 bases, V lost 5 bases, and 10 bases had no gene match. The CDR3 spans 13 residues. As DNA, the CDR3 is TGTGCCAGCAGTCACGGGACAGACCTAGGGCAGTACTTC. This encodes CASSHGTDLGQYF.

The chain combines TRBV11-1 with TRBJ2-7, with D possibly matching TRBD2 (5 bases). Trimming removed 5 bases at V and 3 bases at J, with 11 bases between. CDR1 is SGHAT, CDR2 FQDESV, per germline (reference sequence). The CDR3 has 13 amino acids. CDR3 sequence reads: CASSPGLSYEQYF. The DNA of the CDR3 is TGTGCCAGCAGCCCCGGACTGAGCTACGAGCAGTACTTC.

The CDR3 loop is CASSPVASTDTQYF. DNA of the CDR3: TGTGCCAGCAGCCCAGTAGCGAGCACAGATACGCAGTATTTT. The chain employs TRBV11-2 and TRBJ2-3; the D gene is possibly TRBD2 (5 bases). The V end lost 5 bases, the J end lost 0 bases, and 9 bases lay between the germline ends. Per germline, CDR1 SGHAT and CDR2 FQNNGV. The CDR3 is made up of 14 amino acids.

J is TRBJ1-1 and V is TRBV19; D not certain. This CDR3 is built from 15 residues. V gave up 3 bases and J gave up 5 bases, with 16 bases separating them. CDR1 is LNHDA, CDR2 SQIVND, per germline (reference sequence). CDR3 sequence reads: CASSISGVTRTEAFF. CDR3 DNA sequence: TGTGCCAGTAGTATTAGCGGGGTAACTCGGACTGAAGCTTTCTTT. Full variable domain (remainder filled in from reference TRBV19 and TRBJ1-1): DGGITQSPKYLFRKEGQNVTLSCEQNLNHDAMYWYRQDPGQGLRLIYYSQIVNDFQKGDIAEGYSVSREKKESFPLTVTSAQKNPTAFYLCASSISGVTRTEAFFGQGTRLTVV.

The chain has TRBV11-2 and TRBJ1-2; D is possibly TRBD1 (5 bases). V dropped 6 bases and J dropped 5 bases, with 10 bases sitting between them. Germline-derived CDR1 and CDR2 are SGHAT and FQNNGV. The CDR3 covers 12 residues. Written as DNA, the CDR3 is TGTGCCAGCAGAGGGGCCGCTTATGGCTACACCTTC. It specifies CASRGAAYGYTF.

The chain carries TRBV2 and TRBJ2-7; 7 bases match TRBD2. The CDR3 is 12 residues long. Trimming cost V 7 bases and J 3 bases; bases outside gene matches: 3. CDR1 is SNHLY, CDR2 FYNNEI, per germline. In DNA, the CDR3 is TGTGCCAGCACTGGCGGGAGCTACGAGCAGTACTTC. The encoded protein is CASTGGSYEQYF. Supplemented by reference TRBV2 and TRBJ2-7, the full variable domain reads EPEVTQTPSHQVTQMGQEVILRCVPISNHLYFYWYRQILGQKVEFLVSFYNNEISEKSEIFDDQFSVERPDGSNFTLKIRSTKLEDSAMYFCASTGGSYEQYFGPGTRLTVT.

CDR3 sequence (DNA): TGTGCCAGCAGTTTTCGGGGACAACGCGACTACGAGCAGTACTTC. This gives the protein CASSFRGQRDYEQYF. The gene calls are TRBV28 and TRBJ2-7; D may be TRBD1 (6 bases). Trimming removed 3 bases at V and 3 bases at J, with 15 bases between. The CDR3 spans 15 residues. Germline CDR1 reads MDHEN; CDR2 reads SYDVKM.

The J gene is TRBJ2-6, the V gene TRBV28, with 7 bases matching TRBD2. The CDR3 loop spans 15 amino acids. CDR1 is MDHEN and CDR2 is SYDVKM in the germline V gene. V lost 3 bases, J lost 2 bases, and 1 base stayed unmatched. CDR3 region: CASSLSGTGANVLTF. DNA for the CDR3: TGTGCCAGCAGTTTGAGCGGGACTGGGGCCAACGTCCTGACTTTC.

This chain links TRBV30 with TRBJ2-7; 8 bases are a match to TRBD1. V shed 4 bases, J shed 4 bases, and the junction held 6 bases outside the gene matches. The CDR3 extends over 13 amino acids. Germline CDR1 and CDR2: GTSNPN and SVGIG (reference sequence). The CDR3 here is CAWTSGGAYEQYF. The CDR3 DNA follows: TGTGCCTGGACGTCAGGGGGCGCATACGAGCAGTACTTC.

This clone was counted once. The chain is built from TRBV27 and TRBJ2-1, with 8 bases aligning to TRBD1. Germline CDR1 is MNHEY and CDR2 is SMNVEV (reference sequence). Trimming took 4 bases from V and 12 from J; bases not matched to a gene: 11. This CDR3 has 14 amino acids. For the CDR3, the DNA is TGTGCCAGCAGTTCTACGGGACAGGTCTCTGCGCAGTTCTTC. Protein sequence: CASSSTGQVSAQFF.